This T cell receptor beta chain was captured by sequencing in a study of T cell clonality in common variable immunodeficiency. The protocol was immunoSEQ multiplex PCR, while the TCRdb copy is restricted to in-frame clones and leaves out a portion. The sample contains about 60,000 clones, none of them singletons. This clone appeared many times. Coverage ceases 3 residues before the CDR3 finishes, and the germline J gene fills in the end. CDR3 length: 13 residues. Germline V gene lookup returns CDR1 SNHLY and CDR2 FYNNEI. Trimming stripped 1 base from V and 5 bases from J, with 8 bases between. This rearrangement joins TRBV2 to TRBJ2-5; D is undetermined. This clonotype was sampled from a person aged 18 to 70 in good health. The sequenced material came from peripheral blood mononuclear cells. This CDR3 reads CASSEGRRETQYF. The CDR3 DNA, read in part, is TGTGCCAGCAGTGAAGGCCGGCGGGAGACC.